The 17 T cell receptor beta chains listed next were all sequenced from one sample in a study of T cell clonality in common variable immunodeficiency. General study points: Reportedly, TCR beta sequences from common variable immunodeficiency showed fewer deletions and N-nucleotide insertions.

Which antigens these TCRs recognize remains unknown. Clones were sequenced by immunoSEQ multiplex PCR, and TCRdb holds only the in-frame ones, with some missing. Observed in the sample are about 42,000 clones, none of them singletons. Sequencing was done on a sample of peripheral blood mononuclear cells. The receptor set was obtained from a human donor with common variable immunodeficiency.

This clone appeared many times. Coverage ceases 3 residues before the CDR3 finishes, and the germline J gene fills in the end. The rearrangement joins TRBV18 to TRBJ2-7; D gene unclear. Germline CDR1 reads KGHSH; CDR2 reads LQKENI. The V end was cut by 3 bases, the J end by 0 bases, with 9 bases between. The CDR3 spans 14 residues. This CDR3 is CASSPTGDSYEQYF. CDR3 DNA, as far as it was read: TGTGCCAGCTCACCGACGGGTGACTCCTACGAG.

Points on this clone: The read falls 3 residues short of the CDR3 end, and the missing part is taken from the germline J gene. The rearrangement links TRBV2 to TRBJ1-5; a possible D gene is TRBD1 (5 bases). The V end lost 6 bases, the J end lost 2 bases, and 8 bases lay between the germline ends. The CDR3 totals 13 residues. CDR1 is SNHLY and CDR2 is FYNNEI in the germline V gene. The CDR3 protein is CASSDSRNQPQHF. Incomplete CDR3 DNA: TGTGCCAGCAGCGACAGCCGCAATCAGCCC.

This clone was detected ten times or more. Coverage ceases 3 residues before the CDR3 finishes, and the germline J gene fills in the end. This sequence joins TRBV10-3 and TRBJ2-1; TRBD2 matches 12 bases. Germline trimming cut 6 bases from V and 7 bases from J; bases unmatched to any gene: 1. The CDR3 sequence is 13 residues long. The V gene's germline CDR1 is ENHRY and CDR2 SYGVKD. The CDR3 DNA, read in part, is TGTGCCATCAGCGGACTAGCGGGGAATGAG. As protein: CAISGLAGNE. The CDR3 reads in full as CAISGLAGNEQFF.

This clone was counted only a few times. The observed sequence ends 3 residues before the CDR3 terminus, with the missing tail filled in from the germline J gene. The gene calls are TRBV2 and TRBJ1-6, with D possibly matching TRBD1 (6 bases). The CDR3 extends over 15 amino acids. V shed 0 bases and J shed 7 bases, with 10 bases lying between them. The germline V gene has CDR1 SNHLY and CDR2 FYNNEI. The chain's CDR3 is CASSEAGQGNSPLHF. The sequenced CDR3 bases are TGTGCCAGCAGTGAAGCGGGTCAGGGGAATTCACCC.

Points on this clone: The read halts 3 residues ahead of the CDR3 end, with the missing end drawn from the germline J gene. The chain combines TRBV19 with TRBJ2-1; 10 positions agree with TRBD1. The CDR3 has 16 residues. V dropped 7 bases and J dropped 6; count of bases not matched to a gene: 12. Germline V gene sequence: CDR1 LNHDA, CDR2 SQIVND (reference sequence). The CDR3 reads CASTVPWDRGGNEQFF. CDR3 DNA, as far as it was read: TGTGCCAGTACCGTACCCTGGGACAGGGGTGGCAATGAG. The full variable domain, in which reference TRBV19 and TRBJ2-1 provide the parts outside the CDR3, is DGGITQSPKYLFRKEGQNVTLSCEQNLNHDAMYWYRQDPGQGLRLIYYSQIVNDFQKGDIAEGYSVSREKKESFPLTVTSAQKNPTAFYLCASTVPWDRGGNEQFFGPGTRLTVL.

This clone was detected many times. The observed sequence ends 3 residues before the CDR3 terminus, with the missing tail filled in from the germline J gene. This chain links TRBV15 with TRBJ1-2; tentative D call: TRBD1 (6 bases). This CDR3 spans 15 amino acids. Trimming cost V 0 bases and J 4 bases, with 12 bases left between them. Germline lookup yields CDR1 LNHNV and CDR2 YYDKDF (reference sequence). CDR3 DNA, as far as it was read: TGTGCCACCAGCAGAGAGTTAGGACAGCTCTATGGC. As protein: CATSRELGQLYG. The full CDR3 reads CATSRELGQLYGYTF.

This clone was detected ten times or more. The read terminates 3 residues before the CDR3 end, so the remaining end is supplied by the germline J gene. The V and J genes are TRBV19 and TRBJ1-4; D is uncertain. CDR1 is LNHDA and CDR2 is SQIVND in the germline V gene (reference sequence). The CDR3 length is 13 residues. Trimming removed 10 bases at V and 8 bases at J, with 17 bases between. The CDR3 here is CATAGLAFEKLFF. Partial CDR3 DNA: TGTGCCACCGCAGGACTGGCTTTCGAAAAA.

This clone came up many times. The CDR3 end is not reached by the read, which stops 3 residues before it; the germline J gene fills it in. This chain uses TRBV7-9 with TRBJ1-4; 7 nucleotides match TRBD1. The CDR3 has 13 residues. Germline CDR1 is SEHNR and CDR2 is FQNEAQ (reference sequence). V shed 9 bases, J shed 5 bases, and the junction held 6 bases outside the gene matches. The CDR3 is CASSGTVNEKLFF. Partial CDR3 DNA: TGTGCCAGTTCCGGGACAGTCAATGAAAAA.

With respect to this clone: Read data end 3 residues before the CDR3 end; the end is taken from the germline J gene. The V call is TRBV30, the J call TRBJ2-7; 7 bases are shared with TRBD1. The CDR3 sequence is 13 residues long. V lost 3 bases to trimming and J lost 6 bases; unmatched junction nucleotides: 8. Germline-derived CDR1 and CDR2 are GTSNPN and SVGIG (reference sequence). The CDR3 loop is CAWSRDSSSEQYF. CDR3 DNA, as far as it was read: TGTGCCTGGAGCCGGGACAGCAGCAGCGAG.

The CDR3 DNA, read in part, is TGTGCCAGCTCACCCGGACAGGGTACGTACGAG. This codes for CASSPGQGTYE. The full CDR3 protein reads CASSPGQGTYEQYF. The chain uses TRBV18 and TRBJ2-7; TRBD1 matches 8 bases. The read comes to an end 3 residues before the CDR3 does, leaving the germline J gene to fill in the end. The CDR3 spans 14 residues. The germline CDR1 and CDR2 sequences are KGHSH and LQKENI. With 3 bases clipped from V and 4 bases from J, the junction kept 5 bases outside the gene matches.

This clone was counted a few times. CDR3 protein: CASSLTGDSNQPQHF. The CDR3 DNA, read in part, is TGTGCCAGCAGCTTAACGGGGGATAGCAATCAGCCC. This chain joins TRBV7-9 and TRBJ1-5; weak D call: TRBD1 (5 bases). Sequencing ends 3 residues short of the CDR3 end; the germline J gene provides the rest. CDR3 length: 15 residues. The V and J ends lost 2 bases and 0 bases respectively, with 8 bases between them. Germline-derived CDR1 and CDR2 are SEHNR and FQNEAQ (reference sequence).

This clone has a count of ten or more. The sequenced fragment ends 3 residues before the CDR3 boundary, so the rest is inferred from the germline J gene. The V gene is TRBV5-4, the J gene TRBJ2-5; the D is unclear. Germline CDR1 is SGHNT and CDR2 is YYREEE (reference sequence). The V gene lost 3 bases and the J gene lost 2 bases, with 8 bases spanning the gap. The CDR3 has 13 amino acids. Here the CDR3 reads CASSSSAQETQYF. The sequenced CDR3 bases are TGTGCCAGCAGCTCCAGTGCTCAAGAGACC.

This clone was counted a few times. With the read ending 3 residues before the CDR3 end, the germline J gene is used to fill in that end. V and J are TRBV19 and TRBJ2-3; the D is unclear. Germline lookup yields CDR1 LNHDA and CDR2 SQIVND (reference sequence). The CDR3 length is 12 residues. Trimming removed 3 bases at V and 8 bases at J, with 9 bases between. CDR3 DNA (partial): TGTGCCAGTAGTATGGGCAAAGGTACG. Translation: CASSMGKGT. From start to end, the CDR3 is CASSMGKGTQYF.

This clone was observed many times. The sequence runs out 3 residues before the end of the CDR3; the remainder is reconstructed from the germline J gene. The chain uses TRBV7-3 and TRBJ2-7, with 8 bases lining up with TRBD2. The V and J ends lost 5 bases and 3 bases, in that order; junction bases with no gene match: 6. Germline CDR1 reads SGHTA; CDR2 reads FQGTGA. CDR3 length: 14 amino acids. The CDR3 DNA, read in part, is TGTGCCAGCAGCCCGGGAGGGGAGGGCTACGAG. Translating gives CASSPGGEGYE. The full CDR3 sequence reads CASSPGGEGYEQYF.

This clone has only a few counts. The read stops 3 residues short of the end of the CDR3; the missing end is completed from the germline J gene. The V call is TRBV6-2 or TRBV6-3, the J call TRBJ1-1; unclear D gene. Germline CDR1 is MNHEY and CDR2 is SVGEGT. V lost 0 bases and J lost 4, with 18 bases in between. The CDR3 spans 17 residues. CDR3 DNA (partial): TGTGCCAGCAGTTACTCGAACCAACTCGAAGCCGGCACTGAA. Translating gives CASSYSNQLEAGTE. The whole CDR3 protein is CASSYSNQLEAGTEAFF.

This clone occurred a few times. The read is 3 residues too short to cover the CDR3 end, so that end is filled in from the germline J gene. V gene TRBV5-1 combines with J gene TRBJ2-5, with 7 bases that match TRBD1. Trimming took 3 bases from V and 4 from J; bases not matched to a gene: 6. Germline assignment: CDR1 SGHRS and CDR2 YFSETQ. The CDR3 contains 14 residues. CDR3 bases read: TGCGCCAGCAGCTCAACACAGGGGCGAGAGACC. Encoded protein: CASSSTQGRET. The CDR3 in its entirety is CASSSTQGRETQYF. Full variable domain (rest looked up from reference TRBV5-1 and TRBJ2-5): KAGVTQTPRYLIKTRGQQVTLSCSPISGHRSVSWYQQTPGQGLQFLFEYFSETQRNKGNFPGRFSGRQFSNSRSEMNVSTLELGDSALYLCASSSTQGRETQYFGPGTRLLVL.

This clone turned up a few times. The read falls 3 residues short of the CDR3 end, and the missing part is taken from the germline J gene. This chain links TRBV7-3 with TRBJ1-6; no clear D. Per the germline V gene, CDR1 is SGHTA and CDR2 is FQGTGA. V dropped 4 bases and J dropped 9 bases, with 10 bases sitting between them. The CDR3 covers 13 residues. CDR3 in amino acids: CASSSGVFSPLHF. The CDR3 bases that were read are TGTGCCAGCAGCTCCGGGGTTTTTTCACCC.